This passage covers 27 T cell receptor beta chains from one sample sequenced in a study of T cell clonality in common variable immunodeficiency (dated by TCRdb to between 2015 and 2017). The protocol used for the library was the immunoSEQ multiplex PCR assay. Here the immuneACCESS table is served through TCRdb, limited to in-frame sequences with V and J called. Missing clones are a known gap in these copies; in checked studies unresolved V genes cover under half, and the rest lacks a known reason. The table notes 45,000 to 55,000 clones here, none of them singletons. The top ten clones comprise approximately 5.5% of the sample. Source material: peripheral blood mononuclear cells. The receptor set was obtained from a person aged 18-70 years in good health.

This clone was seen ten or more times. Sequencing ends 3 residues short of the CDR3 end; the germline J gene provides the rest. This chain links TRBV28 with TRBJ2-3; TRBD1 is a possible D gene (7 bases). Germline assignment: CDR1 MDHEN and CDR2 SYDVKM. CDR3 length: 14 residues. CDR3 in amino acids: CATSTLTGRSAQYF. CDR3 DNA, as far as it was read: TGTGCCACTTCGACCCTGACAGGGAGGAGTGCG.

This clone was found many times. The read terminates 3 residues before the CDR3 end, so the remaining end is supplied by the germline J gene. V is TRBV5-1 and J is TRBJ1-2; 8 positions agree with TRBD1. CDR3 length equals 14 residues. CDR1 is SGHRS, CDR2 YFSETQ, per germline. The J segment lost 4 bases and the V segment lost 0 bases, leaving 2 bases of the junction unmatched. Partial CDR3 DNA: TGCGCCAGCAGCTTGGGGACAGGGTCCTATGGC. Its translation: CASSLGTGSYG. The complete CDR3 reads CASSLGTGSYGYTF.

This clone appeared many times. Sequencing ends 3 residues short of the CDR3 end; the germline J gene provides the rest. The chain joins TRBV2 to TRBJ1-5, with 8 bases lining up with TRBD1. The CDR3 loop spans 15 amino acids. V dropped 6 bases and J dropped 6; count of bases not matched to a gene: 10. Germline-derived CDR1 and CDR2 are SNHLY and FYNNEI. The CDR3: CASRGGTGGGQPQHF. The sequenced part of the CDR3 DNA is TGTGCCAGCAGGGGTGGGACAGGAGGTGGTCAGCCC.

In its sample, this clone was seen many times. The sequenced CDR3 bases are TGTGCCAGCAGTTTAGCCCCGGGGGATGAG. It encodes CASSLAPGDE. The full-length CDR3 reads as CASSLAPGDEQFF. The rearrangement joins TRBV28 to TRBJ2-1; a possible D gene is TRBD2 (6 bases). The read comes to an end 3 residues before the CDR3 does, leaving the germline J gene to fill in the end. The CDR3 is 13 residues long. Germline CDR1 MDHEN, CDR2 SYDVKM. Trimming shortened V by 2 bases and J by 8 bases, and 10 bases separated the two germline ends.

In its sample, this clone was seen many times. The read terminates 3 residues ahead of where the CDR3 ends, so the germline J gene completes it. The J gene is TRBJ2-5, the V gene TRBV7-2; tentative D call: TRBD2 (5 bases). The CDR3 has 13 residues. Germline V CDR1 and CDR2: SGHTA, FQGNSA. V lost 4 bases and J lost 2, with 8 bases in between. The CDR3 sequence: CASSSDFQETQYF. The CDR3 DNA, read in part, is TGTGCCAGCAGCTCGGACTTTCAAGAGACC.

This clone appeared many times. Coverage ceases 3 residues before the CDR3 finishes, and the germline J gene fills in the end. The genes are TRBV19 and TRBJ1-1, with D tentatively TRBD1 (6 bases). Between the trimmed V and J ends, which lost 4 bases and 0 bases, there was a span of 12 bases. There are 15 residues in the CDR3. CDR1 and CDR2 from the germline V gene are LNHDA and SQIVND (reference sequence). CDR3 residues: CASSNWDNMNTEAFF. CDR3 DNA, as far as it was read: TGTGCCAGTAGTAATTGGGACAACATGAACACTGAA.

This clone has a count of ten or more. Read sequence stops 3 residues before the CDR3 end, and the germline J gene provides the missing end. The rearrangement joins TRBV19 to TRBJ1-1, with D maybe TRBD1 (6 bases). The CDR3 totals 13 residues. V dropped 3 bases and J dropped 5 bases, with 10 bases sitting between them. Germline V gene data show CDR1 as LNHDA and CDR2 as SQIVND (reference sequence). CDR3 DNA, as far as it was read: TGTGCCAGTAGTATTGGGGGGGCTACTGAA. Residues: CASSIGGATE. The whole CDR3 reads CASSIGGATEAFF.

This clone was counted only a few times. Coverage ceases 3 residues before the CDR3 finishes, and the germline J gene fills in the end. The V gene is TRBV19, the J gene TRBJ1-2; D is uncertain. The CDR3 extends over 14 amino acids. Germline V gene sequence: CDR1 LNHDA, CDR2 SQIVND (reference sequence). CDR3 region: CASSPTSGRADYTF. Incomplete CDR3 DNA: TGTGCCAGTAGCCCGACTAGCGGGAGGGCCGAC.

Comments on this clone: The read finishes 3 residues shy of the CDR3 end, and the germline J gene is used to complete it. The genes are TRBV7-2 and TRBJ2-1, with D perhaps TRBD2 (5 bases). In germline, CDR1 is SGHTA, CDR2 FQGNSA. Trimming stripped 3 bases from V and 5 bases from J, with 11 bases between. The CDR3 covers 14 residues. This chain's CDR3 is CASSLGSGDNEQFF. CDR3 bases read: TGTGCCAGCAGCTTGGGTTCCGGGGACAATGAG.

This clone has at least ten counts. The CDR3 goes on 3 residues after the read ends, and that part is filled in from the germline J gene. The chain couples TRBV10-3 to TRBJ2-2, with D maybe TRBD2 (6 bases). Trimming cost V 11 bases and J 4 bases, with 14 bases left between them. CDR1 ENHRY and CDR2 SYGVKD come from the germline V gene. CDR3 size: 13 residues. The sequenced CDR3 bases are TGTGCCCTAAAATCGGAGGGCACCGGGGAG. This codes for CALKSEGTGE. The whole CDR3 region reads CALKSEGTGELFF.

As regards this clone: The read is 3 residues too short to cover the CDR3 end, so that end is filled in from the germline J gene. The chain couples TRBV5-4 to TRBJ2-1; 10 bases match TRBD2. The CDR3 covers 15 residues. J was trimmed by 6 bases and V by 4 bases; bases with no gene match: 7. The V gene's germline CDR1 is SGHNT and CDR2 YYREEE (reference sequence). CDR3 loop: CASSPLAGEGNEQFF. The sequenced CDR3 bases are TGTGCCAGCAGCCCCCTAGCGGGAGAAGGCAATGAG.

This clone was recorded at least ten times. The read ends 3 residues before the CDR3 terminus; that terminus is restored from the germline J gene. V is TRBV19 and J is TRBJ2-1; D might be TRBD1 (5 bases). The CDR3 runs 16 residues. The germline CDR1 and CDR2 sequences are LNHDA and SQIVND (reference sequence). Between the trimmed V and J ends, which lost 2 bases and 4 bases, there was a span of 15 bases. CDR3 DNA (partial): TGTGCCAGTAGTATATTCGGGCAGGGCGCATACAATGAG. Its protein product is CASSIFGQGAYNE. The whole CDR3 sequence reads CASSIFGQGAYNEQFF.

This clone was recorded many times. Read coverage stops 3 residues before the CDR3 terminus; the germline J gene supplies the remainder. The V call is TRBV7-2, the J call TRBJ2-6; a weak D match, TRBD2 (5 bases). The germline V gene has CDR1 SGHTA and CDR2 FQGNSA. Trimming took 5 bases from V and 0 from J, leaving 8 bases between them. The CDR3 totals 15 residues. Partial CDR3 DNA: TGTGCCAGCAGCCATGGACTCTCTGGGGCCAACGTC. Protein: CASSHGLSGANV. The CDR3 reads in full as CASSHGLSGANVLTF.

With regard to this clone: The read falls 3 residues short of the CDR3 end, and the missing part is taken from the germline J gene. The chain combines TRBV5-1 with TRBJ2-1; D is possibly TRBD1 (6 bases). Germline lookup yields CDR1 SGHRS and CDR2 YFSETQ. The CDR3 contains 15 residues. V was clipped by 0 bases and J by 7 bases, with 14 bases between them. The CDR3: CASSLDFGRGNEQFF. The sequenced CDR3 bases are TGCGCCAGCAGCTTGGATTTCGGCAGGGGTAATGAG.

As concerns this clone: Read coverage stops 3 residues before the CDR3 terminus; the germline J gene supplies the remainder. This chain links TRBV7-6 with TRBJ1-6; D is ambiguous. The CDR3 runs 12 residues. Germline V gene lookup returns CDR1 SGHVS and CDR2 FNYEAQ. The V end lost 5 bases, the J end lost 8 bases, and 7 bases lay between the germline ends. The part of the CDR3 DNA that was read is TGTGCCAGCAGCCTGTCAGATTCACCC. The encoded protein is CASSLSDSP. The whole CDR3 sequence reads CASSLSDSPLHF.

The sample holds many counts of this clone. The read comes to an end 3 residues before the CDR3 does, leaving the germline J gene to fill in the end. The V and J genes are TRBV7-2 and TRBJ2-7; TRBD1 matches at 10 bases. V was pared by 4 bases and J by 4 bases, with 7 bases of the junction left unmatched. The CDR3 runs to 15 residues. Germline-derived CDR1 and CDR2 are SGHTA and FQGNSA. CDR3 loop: CASSSAGTGVYEQYF. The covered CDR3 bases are TGTGCCAGCAGCTCCGCCGGGACAGGGGTGTACGAG.

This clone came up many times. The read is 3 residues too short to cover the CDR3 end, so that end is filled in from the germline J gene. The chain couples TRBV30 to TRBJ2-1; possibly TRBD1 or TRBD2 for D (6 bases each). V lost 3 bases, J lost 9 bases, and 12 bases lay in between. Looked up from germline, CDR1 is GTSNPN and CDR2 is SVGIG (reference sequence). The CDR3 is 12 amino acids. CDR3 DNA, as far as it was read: TGTGCCTGGAGAACAGGGAGGAGTGAG. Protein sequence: CAWRTGRSE. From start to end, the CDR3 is CAWRTGRSEQFF. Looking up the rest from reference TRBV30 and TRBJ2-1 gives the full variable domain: SQTIHQWPATLVQPVGSPLSLECTVEGTSNPNLYWYRQAAGRGLQLLFYSVGIGQISSEVPQNLSASRPQDRQFILSSKKLLLSDSGFYLCAWRTGRSEQFFGPGTRLTVL.

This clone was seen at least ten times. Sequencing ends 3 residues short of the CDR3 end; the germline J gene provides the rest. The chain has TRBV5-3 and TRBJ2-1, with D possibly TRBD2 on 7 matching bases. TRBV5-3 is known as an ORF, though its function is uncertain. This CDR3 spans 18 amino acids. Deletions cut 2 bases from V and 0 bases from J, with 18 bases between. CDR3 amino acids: CARSFPSRGGLSYNEQFF. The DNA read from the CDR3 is TGTGCCAGAAGCTTCCCCTCGCGCGGGGGCCTCTCCTACAATGAG.

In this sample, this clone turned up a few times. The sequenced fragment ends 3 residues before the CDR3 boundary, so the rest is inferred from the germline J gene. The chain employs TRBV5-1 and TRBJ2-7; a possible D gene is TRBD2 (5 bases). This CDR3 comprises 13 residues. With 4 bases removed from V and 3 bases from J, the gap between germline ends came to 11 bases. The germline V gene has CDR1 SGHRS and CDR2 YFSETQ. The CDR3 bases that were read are TGCGCCAGCAGCCATGGCGGACTCTACGAG. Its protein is CASSHGGLYE. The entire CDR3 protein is CASSHGGLYEQYF.

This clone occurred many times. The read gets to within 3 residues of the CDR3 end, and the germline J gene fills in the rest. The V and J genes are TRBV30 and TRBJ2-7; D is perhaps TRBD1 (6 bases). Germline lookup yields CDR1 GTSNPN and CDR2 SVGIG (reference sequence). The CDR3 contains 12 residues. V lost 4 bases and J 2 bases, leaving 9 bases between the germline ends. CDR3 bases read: TGTGCCTGGACGAGGGGGACCTACGAG. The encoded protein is CAWTRGTYE. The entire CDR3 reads CAWTRGTYEQYF.

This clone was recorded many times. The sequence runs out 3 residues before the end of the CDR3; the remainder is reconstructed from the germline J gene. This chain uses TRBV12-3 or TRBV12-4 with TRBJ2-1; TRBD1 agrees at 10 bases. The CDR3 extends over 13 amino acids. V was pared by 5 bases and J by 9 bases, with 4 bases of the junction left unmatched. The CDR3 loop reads CASSRQGAGEQFF. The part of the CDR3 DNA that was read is TGTGCCAGCAGTCGACAGGGGGCTGGTGAG.

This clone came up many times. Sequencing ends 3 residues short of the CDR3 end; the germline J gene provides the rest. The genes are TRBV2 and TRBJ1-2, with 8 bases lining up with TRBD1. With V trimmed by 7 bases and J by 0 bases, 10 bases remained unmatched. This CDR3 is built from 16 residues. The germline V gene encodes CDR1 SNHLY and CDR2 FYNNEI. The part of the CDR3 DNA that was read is TGTGCCAGCATCTGGCAGGGGGCCCCCACTAACTATGGC. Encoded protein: CASIWQGAPTNYG. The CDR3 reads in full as CASIWQGAPTNYGYTF.

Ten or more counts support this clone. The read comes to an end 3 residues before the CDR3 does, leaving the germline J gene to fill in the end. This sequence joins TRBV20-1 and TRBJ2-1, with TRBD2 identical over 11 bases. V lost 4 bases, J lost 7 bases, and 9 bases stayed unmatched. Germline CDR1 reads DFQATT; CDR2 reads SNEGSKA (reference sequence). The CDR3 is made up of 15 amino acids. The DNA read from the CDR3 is TGCAGTGCTAAAACTAGCGGGAGATCGTATAATGAG. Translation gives CSAKTSGRSYNE. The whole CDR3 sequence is CSAKTSGRSYNEQFF.

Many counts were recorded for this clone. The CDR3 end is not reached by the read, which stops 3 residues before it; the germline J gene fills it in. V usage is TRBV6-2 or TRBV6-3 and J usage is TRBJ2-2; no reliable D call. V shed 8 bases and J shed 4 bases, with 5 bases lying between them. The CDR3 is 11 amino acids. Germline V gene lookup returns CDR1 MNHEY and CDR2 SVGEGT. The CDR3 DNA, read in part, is TGTGCCAGCTCCTTCACCGGGGAG. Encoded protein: CASSFTGE. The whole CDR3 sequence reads CASSFTGELFF.

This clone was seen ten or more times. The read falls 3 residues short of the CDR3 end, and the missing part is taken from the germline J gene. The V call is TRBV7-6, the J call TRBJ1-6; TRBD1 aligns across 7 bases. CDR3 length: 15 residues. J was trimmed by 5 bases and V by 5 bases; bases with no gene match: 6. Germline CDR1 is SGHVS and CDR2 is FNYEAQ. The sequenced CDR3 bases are TGTGCCAGCAGCCGGGCGACAGGGAATAATTCACCC. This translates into CASSRATGNNSP. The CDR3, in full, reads CASSRATGNNSPLHF.

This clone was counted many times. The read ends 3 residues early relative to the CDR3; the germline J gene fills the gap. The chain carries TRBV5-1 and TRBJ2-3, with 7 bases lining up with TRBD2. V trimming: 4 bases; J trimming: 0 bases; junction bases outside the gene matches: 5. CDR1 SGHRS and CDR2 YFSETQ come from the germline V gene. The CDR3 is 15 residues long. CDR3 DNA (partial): TGCGCCAGCAGCAGGGAGCGGGGTAGCACAGATACG. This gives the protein CASSRERGSTDT. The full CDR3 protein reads CASSRERGSTDTQYF.

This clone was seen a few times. The sequenced CDR3 bases are TGTGCCAGCAGCTTATTCCGCACCGGGGAG. It encodes CASSLFRTGE. From start to end, the CDR3 is CASSLFRTGELFF. The V call is TRBV11-2, the J call TRBJ2-2; no definite D call. The CDR3 extends 3 residues past the end of the read, so its final part is completed from the germline J gene. The CDR3 runs to 13 residues. Germline CDR1 is SGHAT and CDR2 is FQNNGV. The V and J ends lost 2 bases and 4 bases respectively, with 5 bases between them.